This T cell receptor (beta chain) is drawn from a study of cytomegalovirus exposure and HLA in healthy donors. 60 Vbeta and 13 Jbeta primers were used in PCR. Generated by immunoSEQ multiplex PCR, the TCRdb table keeps only in-frame clones and is missing some. The repertoire holds around 110,000 clones, with approximately 74% as singletons. About this clone: Its target is not known.

Study results and limitations: Later analysis associated a missense DCLRE1C variant with TCR beta V- and J-gene trimming. Earlier analysis looked at TCR beta V segments, and most were productive about 90% or about 30% of the time. The study had only CMV serostatus as immune exposure information.

The CDR3 is 15 residues long. The germline CDR1 and CDR2 sequences are SGHTA and FQGNSA. V gave up 3 bases and J gave up 3 bases, with 15 bases separating them. Specimen: PBMCs. The chain couples TRBV7-2 to TRBJ2-7; perhaps TRBD2 as D (5 bases). This clonotype was sampled from a woman aged 40 to 49 in good health and CMV-seropositive. This chain's CDR3 is CASSFLGVGIYEQYF. The CDR3 DNA follows: TGTGCCAGCAGCTTTTTAGGCGTCGGGATCTACGAGCAGTACTTC.